This T cell receptor beta chain was recovered during a study of blood T cells in healthy people across ages. As for the study in general: About one barcoded beta molecule per two T cells came from capture by template switching. Overall study findings and caveats: The study found TCR beta diversity correlated strongly with naive T cell percentage.

In regard to this clonotype: As yet, its antigen is unknown.

Next came a second PCR, run for about 6 to 12 cycles, which used a sample-barcoded 5' primer along with a J-beta primer mix. One entry per CDR3 protein results from TCRdb running MiXCR on the 5' RACE reads. In the table there are some 800,000 distinct CDR3 sequences, roughly 25% of which are singletons. The CDR3 is 15 residues long. The V segment lost 5 bases and the J segment 3 bases; nucleotides outside the gene matches: 7. Germline CDR1 is MDHEN and CDR2 is SYDVKM. The same sample was also studied in work on T cells of mothers and their children.

This sequence originates from a boy younger than 18 in good health. The V call is TRBV28, the J call TRBJ1-5; the match to TRBD1 covers 7 bases. Input material: blood. The CDR3 region has the DNA TGTGCCAGCAGTCCCTCCACAGGGGTCAATCAGCCCCAGCATTTT. Its translation: CASSPSTGVNQPQHF.